The subject of this entry is one T cell receptor (delta chain). What this receptor recognizes is not known. Base quality data are lacking; no much larger clone is found one base away. This sample is drawn from a study of gamma-delta T cells after stem cell transplantation (dated by TCRdb to about 2016). Library preparation employed RT-PCR. Instrument used: Illumina MiSeq. TCRdb recomputed clones from the public reads with CATT; identical DNA rows were then combined. The sample table contains roughly 2,000 delta-chain clones; only one count was recorded for 15% to 20% of them. The top ten hold over 10% of the sample. For CDR1 and CDR2, the germline V gene lists GEAIGNYY and EKD. From the cysteine up to the phenylalanine, the CDR3 has a length of 19 residues. This entry keeps only the CDR3 DNA: 57 bases, framed from base 1. For this chain, trimming is 0 bases at the V end and 0 bases at the J end, and the number of junction bases without a gene match is 11.

The specimen was gamma-delta T cells. The chain is assembled from TRDV2 and TRDJ1, and TRDD3 matches 11 of the central bases. The source of this sequence is a human donor. It is not recorded whose cells these are; they may come from a transplant donor. This table probably holds off-target reads from a library built for another chain. The sequenced DNA: TGTGCCTGTGACACCGTCGCGGTGGGGGATACGGAGGACACCGATAAACTCATCTTT. Its amino acids are CACDTVAVGDTEDTDKLIF.